One sample yielded the 11 T cell receptor beta chains listed below, sequenced in a study of shared clonotypes between healthy human individuals. Here immunoSEQ multiplex PCR was the method, and the copy in TCRdb shows in-frame clones only, minus some. Of millions of clones listed, more than 80% are singletons. Sample: naive CD4+ T cells sorted from blood. Subset reported: CD45RA+ positively selected. These receptors were obtained from a man aged 18-30 years in good health.

The chain has TRBV10-2 and TRBJ2-1; no firm D call. Between the trimmed V and J ends, which lost 0 bases and 4 bases, there was a span of 7 bases. The CDR3 contains 14 residues. Germline loops: CDR1 WSHSY, CDR2 SAAADI. The CDR3 sequence: CASSESTEYNEQFF. The CDR3 DNA reads as TGCGCCAGCAGTGAGTCTACAGAGTACAATGAGCAGTTCTTC.

The chain has TRBV10-3 and TRBJ2-5; TRBD2 agrees at 9 bases. Looked up from germline, CDR1 is ENHRY and CDR2 is SYGVKD. With 4 bases clipped from V and 1 base from J, the junction kept 4 bases outside the gene matches. There are 15 residues in the CDR3. The CDR3 reads CAISVGREGQETQYF. The DNA for the CDR3 is TGTGCCATCAGTGTCGGGCGGGAGGGCCAAGAGACCCAGTACTTC.

The V and J genes are TRBV5-8 and TRBJ1-4, with D possibly being TRBD1 (6 bases). Germline V lookup: CDR1 SGHTS, CDR2 YDEGEE. V was shortened by 4 bases and J by 3 bases, with 10 bases between the two germline ends. The CDR3 extends over 14 amino acids. The CDR3 region is CASSLGQPNEKLFF. The CDR3 DNA sequence: TGTGCCAGCAGCCTCGGACAGCCTAATGAAAAACTGTTTTTT.

The chain employs TRBV11-2 and TRBJ1-4; D might be TRBD1 (5 bases). This CDR3 contains 14 residues. In germline, CDR1 is SGHAT, CDR2 FQNNGV. Between the trimmed V and J ends, which lost 0 bases and 11 bases, there was a span of 13 bases. The CDR3 sequence is CASSLDYRGSKLFF. CDR3 nucleotides: TGTGCCAGCAGCTTAGATTACCGGGGGTCTAAACTGTTTTTT.

This chain connects TRBV14 to TRBJ2-5; D may be TRBD2 (5 bases). V was trimmed by 3 bases and J by 4 bases, leaving 15 bases between them. Looked up from germline, CDR1 is SGHDN and CDR2 is FVKESK. The length of the CDR3 is 15 residues. CDR3: CASSHGLAPGETQYF. The CDR3 DNA follows: TGTGCCAGCAGCCATGGACTGGCCCCCGGAGAGACCCAGTACTTC.

The chain recombines TRBV19 with TRBJ1-1, with TRBD1 as a possible D gene (5 bases). Germline V gene lookup returns CDR1 LNHDA and CDR2 SQIVND (reference sequence). The CDR3 spans 14 residues. Deletions cut 1 base from V and 5 bases from J, with 11 bases between. The CDR3 bases are TGTGCCAGTAGTATAGTACGGGGGAGAACTGAAGCTTTCTTT. Encoded protein: CASSIVRGRTEAFF.

The rearrangement joins TRBV30 to TRBJ1-3, with a possible D match to TRBD1 (5 bases). Trimming shortened V by 3 bases and J by 4 bases, and 13 bases separated the two germline ends. This CDR3 is built from 14 residues. Germline V CDR1 and CDR2: GTSNPN, SVGIG (reference sequence). The CDR3 DNA reads TGTGCCTGGAGCCAGGCCTGGGGCGGAAACACCATATATTTT. Its translation: CAWSQAWGGNTIYF.

The chain couples TRBV7-2 to TRBJ2-5; TRBD2 matches at 9 bases. The CDR3 runs to 15 residues. Germline loops: CDR1 SGHTA, CDR2 FQGNSA. J gave up 1 base and V 2 bases, and 2 bases lay outside the gene matches. Written as DNA, the CDR3 is TGTGCCAGCAGCTTAACGGGACTAGCCCAAGAGACCCAGTACTTC. This codes for CASSLTGLAQETQYF. The full variable domain, its missing parts supplied by reference TRBV7-2 and TRBJ2-5, is GAGVSQSPSNKVTEKGKDVELRCDPISGHTALYWYRQSLGQGLEFLIYFQGNSAPDKSGLPSDRFSAERTGGSVSTLTIQRTQQEDSAVYLCASSLTGLAQETQYFGPGTRLLVL.

The chain employs TRBV18 and TRBJ1-1, with D maybe TRBD1 (6 bases). CDR3 length: 14 residues. Trimming took 4 bases from V and 0 from J, leaving 9 bases between them. CDR1 and CDR2 (germline): KGHSH, LQKENI. Here the CDR3 reads CASSLGGMNTEAFF. The CDR3 DNA reads TGTGCCAGCTCACTAGGGGGTATGAACACTGAAGCTTTCTTT. The full variable domain, its missing parts supplied by reference TRBV18 and TRBJ1-1, is NAGVMQNPRHLVRRRGQEARLRCSPMKGHSHVYWYRQLPEEGLKFMVYLQKENIIDESGMPKERFSAEFPKEGPSILRIQQVVRGDSAAYFCASSLGGMNTEAFFGQGTRLTVV.

This rearrangement joins TRBV2 to TRBJ1-6; 7 bases fit TRBD1. The CDR3 extends over 15 amino acids. J was trimmed by 5 bases and V by 6 bases; bases with no gene match: 7. CDR1 and CDR2 (germline): SNHLY, FYNNEI. The CDR3 is CASRGQGGHNSPLHF. CDR3 bases: TGTGCCAGCAGGGGACAAGGGGGCCATAATTCACCCCTCCACTTT.

The chain links TRBV7-9 to TRBJ2-3, with D possibly being TRBD1 (6 bases). This CDR3 spans 15 amino acids. In germline, CDR1 is SEHNR, CDR2 FQNEAQ (reference sequence). With 5 bases removed from V and 2 bases from J, the gap between germline ends came to 14 bases. The CDR3 DNA follows: TGTGCCAGCAGCGTATACAGGGCGGCCACAGATACGCAGTATTTT. Translating gives CASSVYRAATDTQYF.